The 8 T cell receptor beta chains below come from one sample, sequenced in a study of regulatory T cells in long-lasting Graves disease. Building the TCR beta libraries relied on iRepertoire HTBI primers, and CDR3 regions underwent Arm-PCR. TCRdb used MiXCR to reprocess the multiplex PCR reads, holding one entry per CDR3 protein. The top ten clones hold less than 40% of a sample with approximately 310,000 distinct CDR3 sequences, 18% of them seen once. Time point reported: newly diagnosed GD, antithyroid drugs for less than 3 months. Generation of the TCR library employed RNA extracted from PBMCs. The material was peripheral blood mononuclear cells (PBMCs), obtained at new diagnosis, from a patient treated with antithyroid drugs. The receptor source for this set is a female donor with Graves disease.

The table lists this clonotype with many counts. The genes are TRBV20-1 and TRBJ2-7; 9 bases agree with TRBD2. The CDR3 contains 14 residues. The V and J ends lost 6 bases and 3 bases, in that order; junction bases with no gene match: 9. CDR1 is DFQATT and CDR2 is SNEGSKA in the germline V gene (reference sequence). CDR3 sequence: CSATGLAENYEQYF. CDR3 nucleotides: TGCAGTGCCACGGGACTAGCAGAAAACTACGAGCAGTACTTC.

In its sample, this clonotype was seen a few times. This could be a read error, since a much larger clone is one nucleotide away. This rearrangement joins TRBV20-1 to TRBJ2-3, with D perhaps TRBD1 (5 bases). Per the germline V gene, CDR1 is DFQATT and CDR2 is SNEGSKA (reference sequence). The CDR3 spans 15 residues. CDR3 residues: CSANSALTGTGTQYF. The DNA of the CDR3 is TGCAGTGCTAATAGTGCCTTGACCGGCACAGGTACGCAGTATTTT.

Note on this clonotype: Just one base apart from a much larger clone, this may be a read error. The V gene is TRBV2, the J gene TRBJ2-6; D not certain. With 6 bases removed from V and 0 bases from J, the gap between germline ends came to 15 bases. CDR3 length equals 17 residues. CDR1 SNHLY and CDR2 FYNNEI come from the germline V gene. CDR3 residues: CASRVRAVTSGANVLTF. The CDR3 region has the DNA TGTGCCAGCAGGGTACGGGCAGTCACCTCTGGGGCCAACGTCCTGACTTTC. The variable domain in full, completed from reference TRBV2 and TRBJ2-6, reads EPEVTQTPSHQVTQMGQEVILRCVPISNHLYFYWYRQILGQKVEFLVSFYNNEISEKSEIFDDQFSVERPDGSNFTLKIRSTKLEDSAMYFCASRVRAVTSGANVLTFGAGSRLTVL.

V and J are TRBV7-8 and TRBJ2-5; D may correspond to TRBD1 or TRBD2 (5 bases each). The V gene lost 5 bases and the J gene lost 5 bases, with 27 bases spanning the gap. The CDR3 loop spans 18 amino acids. The germline V gene has CDR1 SGHVS and CDR2 FQNEAQ. CDR3 sequence reads: CASSVRGRGESIRETQYF. As DNA, the CDR3 is TGTGCCAGCAGCGTACGGGGTCGAGGGGAGAGTATTCGGGAGACCCAGTACTTC.

This clonotype was counted at least ten times. The gene calls are TRBV12-3 or TRBV12-4 and TRBJ2-1, with 7 bases aligning to TRBD2. The CDR3 has 15 residues. V gave up 3 bases and J gave up 7 bases; unmatched junction bases: 9. This chain's CDR3 is CASSLVRGRGNEQFF. The CDR3, as DNA: TGTGCCAGCAGTTTGGTCCGCGGGAGAGGTAATGAGCAGTTCTTC.

This clonotype was counted ten times or more. The rearrangement links TRBV20-1 to TRBJ2-3; the D call may be TRBD1 or TRBD2 (5 bases each). Germline-derived CDR1 and CDR2 are DFQATT and SNEGSKA (reference sequence). V shed 3 bases and J shed 2 bases, with 12 bases lying between them. This CDR3 region has 14 residues. In DNA form, the CDR3 reads TGCAGTGCTAGCGGGACGGACTCCACAGATACGCAGTATTTT. It is translated as CSASGTDSTDTQYF.

Turning to this clonotype: A far larger clone is one base from this, pointing to a likely read error. The gene calls are TRBV28 and TRBJ2-7, with D possibly TRBD2 on 5 matching bases. Trimming took 6 bases from V and 12 from J, leaving 27 bases between them. The CDR3 totals 15 residues. Germline CDR1 is MDHEN and CDR2 is SYDVKM. The CDR3 spells CASSFSTTLLRGRYF. The CDR3 nucleotides are TGTGCCAGCAGCTTTTCAACCACCTTACTACGAGGGCGGTACTTC.

The genes are TRBV18 and TRBJ2-7, with 10 positions matching TRBD2. The V and J ends lost 4 bases and 0 bases, in that order; junction bases with no gene match: 6. Germline CDR1 KGHSH, CDR2 LQKENI. The CDR3 spans 16 residues. The CDR3 sequence is CASSRASGSLSYEQYF. Here the CDR3 DNA reads TGTGCCAGCTCACGAGCTAGCGGGAGCCTCTCCTACGAGCAGTACTTC.